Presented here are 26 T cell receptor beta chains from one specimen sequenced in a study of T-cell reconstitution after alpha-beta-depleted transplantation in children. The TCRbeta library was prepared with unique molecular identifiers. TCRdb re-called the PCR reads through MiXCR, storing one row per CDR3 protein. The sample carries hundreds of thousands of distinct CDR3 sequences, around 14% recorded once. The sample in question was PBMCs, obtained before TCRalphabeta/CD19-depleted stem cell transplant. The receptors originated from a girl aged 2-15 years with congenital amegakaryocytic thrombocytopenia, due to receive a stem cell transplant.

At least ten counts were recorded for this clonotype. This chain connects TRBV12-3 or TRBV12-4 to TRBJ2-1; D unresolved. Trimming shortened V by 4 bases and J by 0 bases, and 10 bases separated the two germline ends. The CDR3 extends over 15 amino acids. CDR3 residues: CASSSKGSSYNEQFF. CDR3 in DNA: TGTGCCAGCAGTTCCAAGGGAAGCTCCTACAATGAGCAGTTCTTC.

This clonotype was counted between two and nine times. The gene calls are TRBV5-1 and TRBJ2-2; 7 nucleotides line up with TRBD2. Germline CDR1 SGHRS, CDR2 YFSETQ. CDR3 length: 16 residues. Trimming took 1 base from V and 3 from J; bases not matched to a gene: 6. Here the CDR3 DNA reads TGCGCCAGCAGCTTGCAACCAGGGAGGGACACCGGGGAGCTGTTTTTT. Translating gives CASSLQPGRDTGELFF.

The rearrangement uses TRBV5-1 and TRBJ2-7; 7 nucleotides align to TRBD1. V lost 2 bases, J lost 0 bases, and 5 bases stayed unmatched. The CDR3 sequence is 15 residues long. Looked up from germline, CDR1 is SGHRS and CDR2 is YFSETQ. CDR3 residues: CASSFRQGSSYEQYF. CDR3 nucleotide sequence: TGCGCCAGCAGCTTCCGACAGGGAAGCTCCTACGAGCAGTACTTC. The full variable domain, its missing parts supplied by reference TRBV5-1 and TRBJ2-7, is KAGVTQTPRYLIKTRGQQVTLSCSPISGHRSVSWYQQTPGQGLQFLFEYFSETQRNKGNFPGRFSGRQFSNSRSEMNVSTLELGDSALYLCASSFRQGSSYEQYFGPGTRLTVT.

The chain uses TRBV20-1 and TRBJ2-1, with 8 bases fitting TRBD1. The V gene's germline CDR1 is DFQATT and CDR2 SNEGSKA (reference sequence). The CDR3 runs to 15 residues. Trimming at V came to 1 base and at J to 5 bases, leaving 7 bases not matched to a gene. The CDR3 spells CSARVSGGLNNEQFF. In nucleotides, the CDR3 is TGCAGTGCTAGAGTTTCAGGGGGCCTGAACAATGAGCAGTTCTTC.

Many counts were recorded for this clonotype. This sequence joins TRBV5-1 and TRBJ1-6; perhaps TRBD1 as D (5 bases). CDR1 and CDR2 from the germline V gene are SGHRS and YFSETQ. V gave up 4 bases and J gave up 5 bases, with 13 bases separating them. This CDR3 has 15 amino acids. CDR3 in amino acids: CASSVEGLNNSPLHF. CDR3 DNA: TGCGCCAGCAGCGTGGAGGGGTTGAATAATTCACCCCTCCACTTT.

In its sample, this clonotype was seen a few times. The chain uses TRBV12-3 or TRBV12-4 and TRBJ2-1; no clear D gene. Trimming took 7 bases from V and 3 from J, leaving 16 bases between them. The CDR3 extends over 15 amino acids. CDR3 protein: CASTLTPKGYNEQFF. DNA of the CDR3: TGTGCCAGCACCCTGACACCGAAGGGCTACAATGAGCAGTTCTTC.

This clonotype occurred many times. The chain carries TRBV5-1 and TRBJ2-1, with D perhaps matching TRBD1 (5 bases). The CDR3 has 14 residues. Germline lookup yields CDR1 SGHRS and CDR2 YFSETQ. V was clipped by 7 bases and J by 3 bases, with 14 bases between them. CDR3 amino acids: CASQPSGFYNEQFF. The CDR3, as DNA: TGCGCCAGCCAACCCTCAGGGTTCTACAATGAGCAGTTCTTC.

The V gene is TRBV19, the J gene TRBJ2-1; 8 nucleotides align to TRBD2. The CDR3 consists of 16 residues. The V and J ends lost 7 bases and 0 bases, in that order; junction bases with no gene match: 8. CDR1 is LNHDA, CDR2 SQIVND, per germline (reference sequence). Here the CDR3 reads CASKPSGLSSYNEQFF. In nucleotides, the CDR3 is TGTGCCAGTAAACCTAGCGGGCTGAGCTCCTACAATGAGCAGTTCTTC. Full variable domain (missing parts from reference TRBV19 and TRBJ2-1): DGGITQSPKYLFRKEGQNVTLSCEQNLNHDAMYWYRQDPGQGLRLIYYSQIVNDFQKGDIAEGYSVSREKKESFPLTVTSAQKNPTAFYLCASKPSGLSSYNEQFFGPGTRLTVL.

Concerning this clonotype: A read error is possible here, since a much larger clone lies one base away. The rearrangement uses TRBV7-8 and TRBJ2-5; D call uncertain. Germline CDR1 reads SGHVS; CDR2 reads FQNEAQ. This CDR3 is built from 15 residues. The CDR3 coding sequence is TGTGCCACCAGCTTAGATTTCGAGCCATCCGAGACCCAGTACTTC. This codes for CATSLDFEPSETQYF.

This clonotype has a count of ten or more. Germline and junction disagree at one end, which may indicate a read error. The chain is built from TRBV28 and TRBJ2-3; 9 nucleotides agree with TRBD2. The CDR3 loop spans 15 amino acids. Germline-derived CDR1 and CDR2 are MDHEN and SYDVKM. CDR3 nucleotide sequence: TGCGCCAGCAGCGAGCTAGCGGGAAGCACAGATACGCAGTATTTT. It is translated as CASSELAGSTDTQYF.

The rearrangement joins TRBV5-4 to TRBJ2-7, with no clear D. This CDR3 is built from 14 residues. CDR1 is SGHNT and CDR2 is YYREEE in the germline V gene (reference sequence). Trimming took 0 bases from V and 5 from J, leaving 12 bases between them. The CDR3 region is CASSLELVSHEQYF. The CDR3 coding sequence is TGTGCCAGCAGCTTGGAATTAGTTTCCCACGAGCAGTACTTC.

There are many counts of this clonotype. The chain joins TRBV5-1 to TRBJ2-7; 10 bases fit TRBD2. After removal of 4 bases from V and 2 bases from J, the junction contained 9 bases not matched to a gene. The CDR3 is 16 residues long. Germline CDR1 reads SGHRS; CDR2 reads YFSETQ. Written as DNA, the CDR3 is TGCGCCAGCAGCGCGCACGGACTAGCGGACACCTACGAGCAGTACTTC. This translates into CASSAHGLADTYEQYF.

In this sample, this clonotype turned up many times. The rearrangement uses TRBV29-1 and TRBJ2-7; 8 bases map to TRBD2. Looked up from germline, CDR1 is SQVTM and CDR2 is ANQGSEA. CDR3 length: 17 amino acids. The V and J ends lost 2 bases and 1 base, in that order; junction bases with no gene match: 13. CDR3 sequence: CSVEYTNRAGDSYEQYF. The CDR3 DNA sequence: TGCAGCGTTGAATATACGAATAGAGCGGGAGATTCCTACGAGCAGTACTTC.

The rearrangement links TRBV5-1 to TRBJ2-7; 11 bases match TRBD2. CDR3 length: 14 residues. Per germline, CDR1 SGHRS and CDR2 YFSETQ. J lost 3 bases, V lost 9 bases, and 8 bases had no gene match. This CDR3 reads CATSLAGVGYEQYF. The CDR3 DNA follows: TGCGCCACTTCACTAGCGGGAGTAGGCTACGAGCAGTACTTC.

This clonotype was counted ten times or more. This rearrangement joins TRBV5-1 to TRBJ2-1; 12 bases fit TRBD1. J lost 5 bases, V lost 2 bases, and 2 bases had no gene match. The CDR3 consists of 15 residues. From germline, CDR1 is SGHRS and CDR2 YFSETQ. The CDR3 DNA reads TGCGCCAGCAGCTTCAGGGACAGGGGGCACAATGAGCAGTTCTTC. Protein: CASSFRDRGHNEQFF. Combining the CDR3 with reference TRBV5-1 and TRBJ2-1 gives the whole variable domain KAGVTQTPRYLIKTRGQQVTLSCSPISGHRSVSWYQQTPGQGLQFLFEYFSETQRNKGNFPGRFSGRQFSNSRSEMNVSTLELGDSALYLCASSFRDRGHNEQFFGPGTRLTVL.

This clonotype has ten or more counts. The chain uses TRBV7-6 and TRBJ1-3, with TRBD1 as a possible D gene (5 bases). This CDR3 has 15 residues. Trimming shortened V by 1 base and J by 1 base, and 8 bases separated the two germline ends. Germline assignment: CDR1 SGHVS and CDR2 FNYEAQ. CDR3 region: CASSLVEGSGNTIYF. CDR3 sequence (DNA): TGTGCCAGCAGCTTAGTTGAGGGGTCTGGAAACACCATATATTTT.

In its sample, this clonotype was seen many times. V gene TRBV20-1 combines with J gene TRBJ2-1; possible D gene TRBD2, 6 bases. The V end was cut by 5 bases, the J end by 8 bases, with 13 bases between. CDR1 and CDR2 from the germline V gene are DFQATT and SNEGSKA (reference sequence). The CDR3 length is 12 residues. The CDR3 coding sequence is TGCAGTGCTGGGGACTCGAGGGATGAGCAGTTCTTC. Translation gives CSAGDSRDEQFF.

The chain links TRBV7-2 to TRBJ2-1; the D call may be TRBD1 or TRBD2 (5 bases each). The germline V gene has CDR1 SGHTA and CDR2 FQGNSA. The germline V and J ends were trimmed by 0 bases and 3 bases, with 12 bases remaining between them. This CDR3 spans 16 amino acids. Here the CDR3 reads CASSLAGPALYNEQFF. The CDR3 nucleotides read TGTGCCAGCAGCTTAGCGGGACCGGCGCTCTACAATGAGCAGTTCTTC. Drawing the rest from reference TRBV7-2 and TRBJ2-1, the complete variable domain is GAGVSQSPSNKVTEKGKDVELRCDPISGHTALYWYRQSLGQGLEFLIYFQGNSAPDKSGLPSDRFSAERTGGSVSTLTIQRTQQEDSAVYLCASSLAGPALYNEQFFGPGTRLTVL.

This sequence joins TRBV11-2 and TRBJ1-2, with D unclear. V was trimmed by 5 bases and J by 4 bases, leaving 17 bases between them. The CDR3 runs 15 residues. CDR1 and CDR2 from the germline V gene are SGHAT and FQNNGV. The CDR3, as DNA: TGTGCCAGCAGCCGTTCCCCTGCTTCTCTCTATGGCTACACCTTC. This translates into CASSRSPASLYGYTF.

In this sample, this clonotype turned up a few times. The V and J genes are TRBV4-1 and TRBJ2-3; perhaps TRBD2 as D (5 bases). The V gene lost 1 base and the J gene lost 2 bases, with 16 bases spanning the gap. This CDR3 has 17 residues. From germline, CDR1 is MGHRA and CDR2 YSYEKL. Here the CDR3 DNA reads TGCGCCAGCAGCCAAGGGCCTGGGGTAGCGATCACAGATACGCAGTATTTT. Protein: CASSQGPGVAITDTQYF.

For the CDR3, the DNA is TGCGCCAGCAGCTCCAAACCGGGACTAGAGTACGAGCAGTACTTC. Amino acids: CASSSKPGLEYEQYF. V usage is TRBV5-1 and J usage is TRBJ2-7; TRBD2 matches 8 bases. The germline V gene encodes CDR1 SGHRS and CDR2 YFSETQ. This CDR3 is 15 amino acids long. V was pared by 3 bases and J by 4 bases, with 9 bases of the junction left unmatched.

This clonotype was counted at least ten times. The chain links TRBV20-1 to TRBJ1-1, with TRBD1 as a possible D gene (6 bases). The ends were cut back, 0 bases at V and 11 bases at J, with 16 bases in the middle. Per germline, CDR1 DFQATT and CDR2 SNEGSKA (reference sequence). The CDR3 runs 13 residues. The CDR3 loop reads CSAREGWGAAAFF. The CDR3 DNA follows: TGCAGTGCTAGAGAGGGTTGGGGGGCGGCGGCTTTCTTT.

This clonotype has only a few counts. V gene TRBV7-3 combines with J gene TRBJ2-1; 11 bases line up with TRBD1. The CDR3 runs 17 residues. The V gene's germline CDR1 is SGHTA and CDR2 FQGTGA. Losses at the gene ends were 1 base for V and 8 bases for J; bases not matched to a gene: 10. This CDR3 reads CASSLRGGRTGGHEQFF. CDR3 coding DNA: TGTGCCAGCAGCTTAAGGGGTGGGAGGACAGGGGGCCATGAGCAGTTCTTC.

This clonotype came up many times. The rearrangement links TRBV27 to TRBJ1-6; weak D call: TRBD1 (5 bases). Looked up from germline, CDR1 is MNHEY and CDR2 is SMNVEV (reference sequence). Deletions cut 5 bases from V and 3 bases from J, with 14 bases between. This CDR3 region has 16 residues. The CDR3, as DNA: TGTGCCAGCAGTCCGCTAGGGGATATCTATAATTCACCCCTCCACTTT. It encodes CASSPLGDIYNSPLHF.

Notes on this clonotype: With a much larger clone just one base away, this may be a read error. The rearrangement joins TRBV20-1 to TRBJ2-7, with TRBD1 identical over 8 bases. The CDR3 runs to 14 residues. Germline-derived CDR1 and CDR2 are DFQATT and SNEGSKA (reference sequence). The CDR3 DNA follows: TGCACTGCTAGACATACAGGGGGATCCTACGAGCAGTACTTC. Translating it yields CTARHTGGSYEQYF.

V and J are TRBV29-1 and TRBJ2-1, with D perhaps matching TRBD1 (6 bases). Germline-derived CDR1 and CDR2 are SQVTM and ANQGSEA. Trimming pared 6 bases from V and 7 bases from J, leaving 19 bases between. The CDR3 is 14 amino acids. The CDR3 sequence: CSVPTRGSMNEQFF. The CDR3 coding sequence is TGCAGCGTCCCGACAAGGGGGAGTATGAATGAGCAGTTCTTC.